This TCR beta chain was obtained from a study of T-cell reconstitution after alpha-beta-depleted transplantation in children (dated by TCRdb to between 2015 and 2016). A note on the overall study: Using TCR repertoire profiling, the study quantitatively followed how T-cell immune reconstitution unfolded in children after TCRalphabeta/CD19-depleted allogeneic hematopoietic cell transplantation.

Preparation of the library involved PCR. This sample was sequenced with an Illumina HiSeq 2500. TCR libraries were prepared with molecular barcoding, using unique molecular identifiers to normalize TCRbeta repertoire quantification. Clones were called with MiXCR by TCRdb after fastp trimmed the public reads at Q25, and only in-frame beta chains were retained. CDR3 protein sequences are deduplicated, and each keeps its most common genes and DNA. Recorded for this sample are around 600,000 distinct CDR3 sequences; around 23% of them occurred a single time. The ten biggest clones cover 13% to 15% of the sample. Counted from cysteine to phenylalanine, this CDR3 has 14 amino acids. The kept DNA is CDR3 alone, 42 bases in frame from the first base. CDR1 and CDR2, looked up from the germline V gene, are SGDLS and YYNGEE. Trimming costs V 5 bases and J 1 base, and their ends lie 9 bases apart. What the treatment or condition label conveys for this sample: allogeneic hematopoietic cell transplantation with graft depleted of TCRalphabeta T cells and CD19 B cells. TCRalphabeta/CD19-depleted allogeneic hematopoietic cell grafts were given to the transplant recipients, all of whom were children.

Results and caveats for the whole study, not just this receptor: Hyperexpanded clone frequencies declined over subsequent months; after one year, T-cell counts and TCRbeta diversity were mostly attributed to newly produced T cells. The apparently early recovery of alphabetaT-cell counts about two months after transplant reportedly depended on only several hundred rapidly expanded clones that came from non-depleted graft cells. In some patients, the high TCRbeta diversity seen at day 60 was put down to recipient T cells and intrathymic progenitors that had survived conditioning.

In the case of this clonotype: What this receptor recognizes is not known. Per-base quality was not reported, and no clone a single base away is much larger than it.

Sequencing was performed on PBMCs, mostly from graft donor cells, taken 360 days after TCRalphabeta/CD19-depleted stem cell transplant. This sequence originates from a boy younger than two who had a stem cell transplant for acute myeloid leukemia, so the T cells may come from the graft donor. The V and J genes are TRBV9 and TRBJ2-2; no D gene is confidently identified. The sequence in DNA is TGTGCCAGCAGAGAGACACTGAACACCGGGGAGCTGTTTTTT. Protein translation: CASRETLNTGELFF. Reference TRBV9 and TRBJ2-2 genes cover what lies past the CDR3, so the full variable domain is DSGVTQTPKHLITATGQRVTLRCSPRSGDLSVYWYQQSLDQGLQFLIQYYNGEERAKGNILERFSAQQFPDLHSELNLSSLELGDSALYFCASRETLNTGELFFGEGSRLTVL.